Below, 19 T cell receptor beta chains from the same sample are listed, as sequenced in a study of T cell repertoires in cytomegalovirus infection. Antigens for these TCRs are unknown. Via MiXCR, TCRdb re-called the reads, giving one row per CDR3 protein. The sample has around 540,000 distinct CDR3 sequences, 25% to 35% seen once. The sequences come from cultured PBMCs, collected from culture after CMV antigen stimulation. The origin of the receptors is a human donor in good health (CMV status not recorded). Some clones in this sample may be carry-over from other donors' samples.

This clonotype was detected ten times or more. The V gene is TRBV6-2 or TRBV6-3, the J gene TRBJ1-1; tentatively, D is TRBD1 (5 bases). The CDR3 has 14 residues. V lost 0 bases, J lost 8 bases, and 13 bases lay in between. Germline CDR1 reads MNHEY; CDR2 reads SVGEGT. CDR3 sequence (DNA): TGTGCCAGCAGTTACTCGAGAGACAGTCTCGAAGCTTTCTTT. Its protein product is CASSYSRDSLEAFF.

The V and J genes are TRBV19 and TRBJ2-1; the D is unclear. Germline V gives CDR1 LNHDA, CDR2 SQIVND (reference sequence). V gave up 5 bases and J gave up 8 bases, with 16 bases separating them. This CDR3 spans 14 amino acids. CDR3 coding DNA: TGTGCCAGTAGTGTGGTAGTGGGTACCGATGAGCAGTTCTTC. Its protein product is CASSVVVGTDEQFF.

The rearrangement uses TRBV7-8 and TRBJ2-2, with 12 bases that match TRBD2. CDR3 length: 16 residues. V was pared by 5 bases and J by 5 bases, with 6 bases of the junction left unmatched. The V gene's germline CDR1 is SGHVS and CDR2 FQNEAQ. CDR3 region: CASSILAGGVTGELFF. The CDR3 DNA follows: TGTGCCAGCAGCATACTAGCGGGAGGCGTGACCGGGGAGCTGTTTTTT.

This clonotype was seen just once. This chain uses TRBV20-1 with TRBJ2-5; TRBD2 aligns across 7 bases. The V segment lost 6 bases and the J segment 3 bases; nucleotides outside the gene matches: 10. CDR1 DFQATT and CDR2 SNEGSKA come from the germline V gene (reference sequence). CDR3 size: 14 residues. The CDR3 sequence: CSAQRDGREETQYF. Written as DNA, the CDR3 is TGCAGTGCCCAGCGGGATGGGAGGGAAGAGACCCAGTACTTC.

The chain is built from TRBV7-9 and TRBJ2-1, with a tentative D call TRBD2 (5 bases). The CDR3 loop spans 15 amino acids. The V and J ends lost 1 base and 5 bases respectively, with 12 bases between them. The germline gives CDR1 SEHNR, CDR2 FQNEAQ (reference sequence). The CDR3 spells CASSLEGKGDNEQFF. DNA for the CDR3: TGTGCCAGCAGCTTAGAAGGGAAGGGAGACAATGAGCAGTTCTTC. Full variable domain (outside the CDR3, taken from reference TRBV7-9 and TRBJ2-1): DTGVSQNPRHKITKRGQNVTFRCDPISEHNRLYWYRQTLGQGPEFLTYFQNEAQLEKSRLLSDRFSAERPKGSFSTLEIQRTEQGDSAMYLCASSLEGKGDNEQFFGPGTRLTVL.

This clonotype was recorded many times. As DNA, the CDR3 is TGTGCCAGCAGCTTGCCTCCGGGACAAGGGAATGAAAAACTGTTTTTT. Amino acid sequence: CASSLPPGQGNEKLFF. This chain joins TRBV7-8 and TRBJ1-4; a weak D match, TRBD1 (6 bases). Germline-derived CDR1 and CDR2 are SGHVS and FQNEAQ. Trimming pared 3 bases from V and 5 bases from J, leaving 16 bases between. This CDR3 spans 16 amino acids.

This clonotype was seen many times. Here the CDR3 DNA reads TGTGCCAGCAGCTTAGCAGGGACTAGCGGCTACAATGAGCAGTTCTTC. It encodes CASSLAGTSGYNEQFF. The V call is TRBV7-2, the J call TRBJ2-1, with 11 nucleotides matching TRBD2. With V trimmed by 0 bases and J by 3 bases, 1 base remained unmatched. The CDR3 runs to 16 residues. Germline V lookup: CDR1 SGHTA, CDR2 FQGNSA.

This clonotype has a handful of counts. This sequence joins TRBV11-2 and TRBJ1-2; D gene ambiguous. Germline V CDR1 and CDR2: SGHAT, FQNNGV. The CDR3 spans 15 residues. V was pared by 1 base and J by 8 bases, with 17 bases between. CDR3 residues: CASSLAGQGPNGYTF. The CDR3 bases are TGTGCCAGCAGCTTAGCGGGCCAAGGGCCGAACGGCTACACCTTC. Combining the CDR3 with reference TRBV11-2 and TRBJ1-2 gives the whole variable domain EAGVAQSPRYKIIEKRQSVAFWCNPISGHATLYWYQQILGQGPKLLIQFQNNGVVDDSQLPKDRFSAERLKGVDSTLKIQPAKLEDSAVYLCASSLAGQGPNGYTFGSGTRLTVV.

This clonotype was picked up a small number of times. J is TRBJ1-6 and V is TRBV4-1; D is uncertain. This CDR3 contains 16 residues. V was cut by 0 bases and J by 9 bases, with 15 bases left in between. Germline CDR1 is MGHRA and CDR2 is YSYEKL. Here the CDR3 DNA reads TGCGCCAGCAGCCAAGATTTCGGAGTAGGTGGTTCACCCCTCCACTTT. Translating gives CASSQDFGVGGSPLHF.

The rearrangement links TRBV7-8 to TRBJ2-5; D perhaps matches TRBD1 (5 bases). The CDR3 consists of 15 residues. The germline gives CDR1 SGHVS, CDR2 FQNEAQ. V was pared by 2 bases and J by 4 bases, with 14 bases between. The CDR3 DNA sequence: TGTGCCAGCAGCTTATCTGTGGTTCAGGGAGAGACCCAGTACTTC. The encoded protein is CASSLSVVQGETQYF.

V and J are TRBV7-2 and TRBJ2-1, with 12 bases that match TRBD2. The germline V gene encodes CDR1 SGHTA and CDR2 FQGNSA. The CDR3 runs 18 residues. J was trimmed by 0 bases and V by 5 bases; bases with no gene match: 8. The DNA for the CDR3 is TGTGCCAGCAGCACGGGACTAGCGGGCCCAAGCTCCTACAATGAGCAGTTCTTC. Translation: CASSTGLAGPSSYNEQFF.

The rearrangement links TRBV7-9 to TRBJ2-2; 11 bases align to TRBD2. J gave up 3 bases and V 3 bases, and 6 bases lay outside the gene matches. The CDR3 length is 17 residues. CDR1 is SEHNR, CDR2 FQNEAQ, per germline (reference sequence). CDR3 residues: CASSFPTSGIYTGELFF. The CDR3 nucleotides read TGTGCCAGCAGCTTCCCGACTAGCGGGATATACACCGGGGAGCTGTTTTTT.

This clonotype was detected a few times. This sequence joins TRBV20-1 and TRBJ1-1; 7 nucleotides agree with TRBD1. V shed 3 bases and J 4 bases; nucleotides not matched to a gene: 8. The CDR3 extends over 14 amino acids. Germline V lookup: CDR1 DFQATT, CDR2 SNEGSKA (reference sequence). The CDR3 sequence: CSASRQGGRTEAFF. CDR3 DNA: TGCAGTGCTAGTCGGCAGGGGGGTCGCACTGAAGCTTTCTTT.

The rearrangement uses TRBV11-2 and TRBJ1-1; D unresolved. The CDR3 length is 14 residues. V lost 5 bases, J lost 6 bases, and 16 bases lay in between. The germline CDR1 and CDR2 sequences are SGHAT and FQNNGV. The CDR3 nucleotides are TGTGCCAGCAGCCTCATGTCTGGTGTATCTGAAGCTTTCTTT. Protein sequence: CASSLMSGVSEAFF.

This clonotype has a count of ten or more. The chain carries TRBV7-2 and TRBJ2-1; D is possibly TRBD1 (6 bases). This CDR3 comprises 14 residues. Trimming removed 1 base at V and 9 bases at J, with 13 bases between. Germline CDR1 and CDR2: SGHTA and FQGNSA. The CDR3 sequence is CASSLVPGALEQFF. The CDR3 bases are TGTGCCAGCAGCTTAGTTCCAGGGGCGCTTGAGCAGTTCTTC.

The genes are TRBV7-6 and TRBJ2-1, with D perhaps matching TRBD1 or TRBD2 (6 bases each). With 1 base removed from V and 10 bases from J, the gap between germline ends came to 17 bases. From germline, CDR1 is SGHVS and CDR2 FNYEAQ. This CDR3 spans 15 amino acids. The CDR3 reads CASSLEVGGFVEQFF. The CDR3 DNA sequence: TGTGCCAGCAGCTTAGAAGTGGGGGGCTTCGTCGAGCAGTTCTTC.

This clonotype was counted between two and nine times. The chain links TRBV28 to TRBJ1-6; D is possibly TRBD1 (6 bases). Trimming took 6 bases from V and 4 from J, leaving 19 bases between them. This CDR3 has 17 residues. Germline CDR1 is MDHEN and CDR2 is SYDVKM. CDR3 residues: CASSLPGGDDYNSPLHF. As DNA, the CDR3 is TGTGCCAGCAGCCTGCCTGGGGGCGACGATTATAATTCACCCCTCCACTTT. Looking up the rest from reference TRBV28 and TRBJ1-6 gives the full variable domain: DVKVTQSSRYLVKRTGEKVFLECVQDMDHENMFWYRQDPGLGLRLIYFSYDVKMKEKGDIPEGYSVSREKKERFSLILESASTNQTSMYLCASSLPGGDDYNSPLHFGNGTRLTVT.

The chain has TRBV2 and TRBJ1-1, with D perhaps TRBD1 (6 bases). V was pared by 2 bases and J by 5 bases, with 12 bases between. Germline lookup yields CDR1 SNHLY and CDR2 FYNNEI. The CDR3 covers 14 residues. Here the CDR3 DNA reads TGTGCCAGCAGTGAAACAGGGCTCGAAACTGAAGCTTTCTTT. Its protein is CASSETGLETEAFF. The full variable domain, with the rest looked up from reference TRBV2 and TRBJ1-1, is EPEVTQTPSHQVTQMGQEVILRCVPISNHLYFYWYRQILGQKVEFLVSFYNNEISEKSEIFDDQFSVERPDGSNFTLKIRSTKLEDSAMYFCASSETGLETEAFFGQGTRLTVV.

The gene calls are TRBV9 and TRBJ2-5; D is unclear. The CDR3 covers 14 residues. Germline CDR1 reads SGDLS; CDR2 reads YYNGEE. Trimming removed 0 bases from V and 5 bases from J, with 11 bases in between. In DNA, the CDR3 is TGTGCCAGCAGCGTAGTCGGAGTTAGCGAGACCCAGTACTTC. Residues: CASSVVGVSETQYF.